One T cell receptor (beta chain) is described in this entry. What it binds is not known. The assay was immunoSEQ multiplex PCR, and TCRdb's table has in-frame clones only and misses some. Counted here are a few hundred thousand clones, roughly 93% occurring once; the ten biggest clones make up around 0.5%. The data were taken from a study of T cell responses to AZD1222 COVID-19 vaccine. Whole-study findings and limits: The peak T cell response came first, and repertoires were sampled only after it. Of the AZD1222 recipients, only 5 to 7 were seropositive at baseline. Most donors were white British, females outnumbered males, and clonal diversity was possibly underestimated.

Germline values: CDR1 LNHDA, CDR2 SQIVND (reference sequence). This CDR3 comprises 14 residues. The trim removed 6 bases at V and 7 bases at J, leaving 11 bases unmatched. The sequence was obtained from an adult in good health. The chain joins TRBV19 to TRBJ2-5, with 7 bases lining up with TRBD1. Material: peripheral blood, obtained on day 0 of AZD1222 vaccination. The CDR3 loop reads CASRGTEPTGTQYF. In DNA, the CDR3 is TGTGCCAGTAGGGGGACAGAGCCAACTGGGACCCAGTACTTC.